Listed here is a single T cell receptor beta chain. This sample is part of a study of shared clonotypes between healthy human individuals. Study information: Each donor had three CD4 naive, three CD4 memory, two CD8 naive and one CD8 memory plate.

Sequencing was performed with immunoSEQ multiplex PCR; in TCRdb, only in-frame clones are kept and a portion is missing. Here the sample spans some 500,000 clones, 90% to 97% being singletons. V was pared by 3 bases and J by 6 bases, with 15 bases between. The CDR3 is 15 amino acids. In germline, CDR1 is LNHNV, CDR2 YYDKDF (reference sequence). The chain links TRBV15 to TRBJ2-4; D remains ambiguous. The sequencing sample was made of naive CD4+ T cells sorted from blood. Specified subset: CD45RA+ positively selected. The receptor's source is a woman in her twenties or thirties in good health. Written as DNA, the CDR3 is TGTGCCACCAGCAGGGGCTCGAGAGTTACAAACATTCAGTACTTC. Translating it yields CATSRGSRVTNIQYF.